This TCR beta chain derives from a study of CD8 T cells in Susac syndrome. Germline loops: CDR1 SNHLY, CDR2 FYNNEI. V lost 6 bases to trimming and J lost 2 bases; unmatched junction nucleotides: 9. CDR3 size: 15 residues. CD8+ and CD4+ T cells taken from blood had their TCR beta sequenced. RNA in amounts of roughly 0.5 to 1 ug was reverse transcribed with random hexamers. TCRdb called the immunoSEQ multiplex PCR reads again in MiXCR, with one record for every CDR3 protein. This table has 160,000 or so distinct CDR3 sequences, about 95% appearing once. This receptor was taken from a human donor with Susac syndrome. J is TRBJ2-5 and V is TRBV2, with TRBD2 matching over 7 bases. Input material: CD4+ T cells from PBMCs. The CDR3 protein is CASRFESGAQETQYF. Written as DNA, the CDR3 is TGTGCCAGCAGGTTCGAGAGCGGGGCACAAGAGACCCAGTACTTC.